A single T cell receptor (beta chain) is shown here with its context. The antigen is not known. These data belong to a study of chemoradiotherapy in HPV16-positive cancers. Study outcomes and limitations: Only a couple of HPV16-positive patients supplied the functional HPV-specificity definition.

Method: immunoSEQ multiplex PCR; TCRdb's copy keeps in-frame clones and lacks some. The data show 30,000 to 50,000 clones, with around three quarters seen just once and about 5.5% held by the top ten. Repeated repertoire sampling spanned the course of chemoradiotherapy. The specimen was blood, collected from a patient who underwent chemoradiotherapy. This TCR came from a human donor with HPV-associated anogenital cancer.

CDR3 DNA sequence: TGTGCCATCAGTGAATCAGGGAAACTGTTTTTT. Translated: CAISESGKLFF. V gene TRBV10-3 combines with J gene TRBJ1-4; the D gene is possibly TRBD1 (5 bases). Between the trimmed V and J ends, which lost 3 bases and 11 bases, there was a span of 7 bases. Germline CDR1 and CDR2: ENHRY and SYGVKD. This CDR3 contains 11 residues.